The 23 T cell receptor beta chains presented below share a single source sample, sequenced in a study of CD4+ T cells in melanoma. Sequencing used immunoSEQ multiplex PCR; TCRdb keeps in-frame clones, though not all of them. Among about 18,000 clones, roughly 80% were seen once, and the ten largest hold 5.4%. Material for sequencing was cells from a culture (not recorded whether cultured in vitro). These receptors were obtained from a human donor with melanoma.

This chain connects TRBV5-1 to TRBJ2-3; D not resolved. This CDR3 is 16 amino acids long. Trimming removed 0 bases at V and 2 bases at J, with 13 bases between. The germline gives CDR1 SGHRS, CDR2 YFSETQ. CDR3 region: CASSLGATAYTDTQYF. CDR3 DNA: TGCGCCAGCAGCTTGGGGGCGACGGCATACACAGATACGCAGTATTTT.

The chain employs TRBV6-1 and TRBJ2-7; the D is unclear. Germline CDR1 and CDR2: MNHNS and SASEGT. The CDR3 is 12 residues long. V lost 6 bases and J 3 bases, leaving 9 bases between the germline ends. Written as DNA, the CDR3 is TGTGCCAGCAGCCGACTCAACTACGAGCAGTACTTC. Its translation: CASSRLNYEQYF.

The chain employs TRBV5-4 and TRBJ2-1; D is possibly TRBD1 or TRBD2 (6 bases each). The CDR3 length is 15 residues. V lost 1 base, J lost 7 bases, and 15 bases lay in between. Germline V gene data show CDR1 as SGHNT and CDR2 as YYREEE (reference sequence). The CDR3 reads CASSLPPGGLNEQFF. Written as DNA, the CDR3 is TGTGCCAGCAGCTTGCCTCCCGGGGGCCTTAATGAGCAGTTCTTC. The variable domain in full, completed from reference TRBV5-4 and TRBJ2-1, reads ETGVTQSPTHLIKTRGQQVTLRCSSQSGHNTVSWYQQALGQGPQFIFQYYREEENGRGNFPPRFSGLQFPNYSSELNVNALELDDSALYLCASSLPPGGLNEQFFGPGTRLTVL.

The DNA of the CDR3 is TGTGCCAGCAGTTTATTTTGGCAGGGTACACCCCTTGGGGGGGCCAACGTCCTGACTTTC. This gives the protein CASSLFWQGTPLGGANVLTF. The J gene is TRBJ2-6, the V gene TRBV27, with a tentative D call TRBD1 (5 bases). Trimming removed 1 base at V and 4 bases at J, with 23 bases between. Germline CDR1 and CDR2: MNHEY and SMNVEV (reference sequence). The CDR3 sequence is 20 residues long.

V gene TRBV6-1 combines with J gene TRBJ1-2, with 7 bases identical to TRBD1. V shed 4 bases and J 2 bases; nucleotides not matched to a gene: 10. The length of the CDR3 is 16 residues. The germline gives CDR1 MNHNS, CDR2 SASEGT. CDR3 amino acids: CASSALTGAQNYGYTF. The CDR3 DNA reads TGTGCCAGCAGTGCCCTAACAGGGGCGCAGAACTATGGCTACACCTTC.

The rearrangement joins TRBV7-9 to TRBJ1-5; D gene ambiguous. This CDR3 region has 12 residues. V lost 1 base, J lost 9 bases, and 7 bases lay in between. Germline values: CDR1 SEHNR, CDR2 FQNEAQ (reference sequence). CDR3 sequence (DNA): TGTGCCAGCAGCTTAGAGGATGGGCCCCAGCATTTT. This gives the protein CASSLEDGPQHF.

The gene calls are TRBV7-3 and TRBJ1-2; D might be TRBD1 (5 bases). Between the trimmed V and J ends, which lost 5 bases and 2 bases, there was a span of 9 bases. The CDR3 is made up of 13 amino acids. The germline gives CDR1 SGHTA, CDR2 FQGTGA. DNA for the CDR3: TGTGCCAGCAGCAAAGACAGAAACTATGGCTACACCTTC. It encodes CASSKDRNYGYTF.

The chain is built from TRBV6-1 and TRBJ2-5; D is possibly TRBD2 (5 bases). Trimming shortened V by 7 bases and J by 4 bases, and 10 bases separated the two germline ends. This CDR3 has 12 amino acids. CDR1 is MNHNS, CDR2 SASEGT, per germline. The CDR3 DNA is TGTGCCAGCAAAGGAAGCGGAGAGACCCAGTACTTC. This translates into CASKGSGETQYF.

V usage is TRBV21-1 and J usage is TRBJ1-5. TRBV21-1 is termed a pseudogene. The CDR3 runs 16 residues. DNA for the CDR3: TGTGCCAGAGGGGGGGTTATCTGGGATAGCAATCAGCCCCAGCATTTT. Encoded protein: CARGGVIWDSNQPQHF.

V usage is TRBV11-2 and J usage is TRBJ2-5; 7 bases map to TRBD2. The CDR3 loop spans 15 amino acids. Germline V gene sequence: CDR1 SGHAT, CDR2 FQNNGV. Germline trimming cut 5 bases from V and 4 bases from J; bases unmatched to any gene: 10. CDR3 DNA: TGTGCCAGCAGCCTCGTGGGCGGGGAGGGAGAGACCCAGTACTTC. This gives the protein CASSLVGGEGETQYF.

V usage is TRBV10-2 and J usage is TRBJ1-5; TRBD1 is a possible D gene (5 bases). Trimming removed 3 bases at V and 6 bases at J, with 9 bases between. The CDR3 contains 13 residues. Looked up from germline, CDR1 is WSHSY and CDR2 is SAAADI. For the CDR3, the DNA is TGCGCCAGCAGTGAAGGGGAGGGTCAGCCCCAGCATTTT. Encoded protein: CASSEGEGQPQHF.

The chain links TRBV4-1 to TRBJ1-1; D unresolved. Per germline, CDR1 MGHRA and CDR2 YSYEKL. V was pared by 3 bases and J by 1 base, with 33 bases between. This CDR3 is built from 22 residues. Here the CDR3 reads CASSHPGWRDLSPSSRNTEAFF. The CDR3 bases are TGCGCCAGCAGCCACCCGGGGTGGAGAGATTTATCACCTTCGAGTCGGAACACTGAAGCTTTCTTT.

The gene calls are TRBV2 and TRBJ2-2; 7 bases align to TRBD2. This CDR3 region has 18 residues. Losses at the gene ends were 5 bases for V and 5 bases for J; bases not matched to a gene: 17. CDR1 and CDR2 from the germline V gene are SNHLY and FYNNEI. CDR3 amino acids: CASSHGGVGSSVTGELFF. CDR3 coding DNA: TGTGCCAGCAGTCATGGGGGGGTCGGGTCGTCCGTTACCGGGGAGCTGTTTTTT.

The chain joins TRBV30 to TRBJ1-1; the D is unclear. This CDR3 has 14 residues. From germline, CDR1 is GTSNPN and CDR2 SVGIG (reference sequence). V gave up 0 bases and J gave up 6 bases, with 14 bases separating them. The CDR3 nucleotides read TGTGCCTGGAGTGTACTGTCGGGAACCGCTGAAGCTTTCTTT. Translated: CAWSVLSGTAEAFF.

In its sample, this clone ranks as medium-sized. This rearrangement joins TRBV11-2 to TRBJ1-3; D remains ambiguous. V lost 4 bases and J 0 bases, leaving 7 bases between the germline ends. Germline-derived CDR1 and CDR2 are SGHAT and FQNNGV. The CDR3 covers 14 residues. The CDR3 here is CASSSITSGNTIYF. The CDR3 DNA follows: TGTGCCAGCAGCTCTATTACCTCTGGAAACACCATATATTTT.

The chain is built from TRBV5-6 and TRBJ2-3; 7 bases are a match to TRBD1. Per the germline V gene, CDR1 is SGHDT and CDR2 is YYEEEE. After removal of 4 bases from V and 4 bases from J, the junction contained 6 bases not matched to a gene. The CDR3 is made up of 14 amino acids. The CDR3 sequence is CASSRTGQADTQYF. In DNA form, the CDR3 reads TGTGCCAGCAGCCGCACCGGACAGGCAGATACGCAGTATTTT. The entire variable domain, with the rest obtained from reference TRBV5-6 and TRBJ2-3, is as follows: DAGVTQSPTHLIKTRGQQVTLRCSPKSGHDTVSWYQQALGQGPQFIFQYYEEEERQRGNFPDRFSGHQFPNYSSELNVNALLLGDSALYLCASSRTGQADTQYFGPGTRLTVL.

This clone is categorized as medium-sized (0.01 to 0.1%). The CDR3: CASRMGSESPLHF. The CDR3 DNA reads as TGTGCCAGCAGGATGGGTAGCGAATCACCCCTCCACTTT. The V gene is TRBV5-4, the J gene TRBJ1-6; D unclear. Germline V gene lookup returns CDR1 SGHNT and CDR2 YYREEE (reference sequence). V lost 5 bases and J lost 10, with 13 bases in between. The CDR3 covers 13 residues.

The chain couples TRBV14 to TRBJ1-2; D unclear. The V end lost 0 bases, the J end lost 4 bases, and 12 bases lay between the germline ends. Looked up from germline, CDR1 is SGHDN and CDR2 is FVKESK. The CDR3 has 15 amino acids. CDR3 in amino acids: CASSQEGRLAYGYTF. In DNA, the CDR3 is TGTGCCAGCAGCCAAGAGGGCAGGCTCGCCTATGGCTACACCTTC. Drawing the rest from reference TRBV14 and TRBJ1-2, the complete variable domain is EAGVTQFPSHSVIEKGQTVTLRCDPISGHDNLYWYRRVMGKEIKFLLHFVKESKQDESGMPNNRFLAERTGGTYSTLKVQPAELEDSGVYFCASSQEGRLAYGYTFGSGTRLTVV.

This chain connects TRBV5-8 to TRBJ2-1, with a possible D match to TRBD2 (5 bases). The CDR3 has 14 residues. Germline V gene sequence: CDR1 SGHTS, CDR2 YDEGEE. The V end was cut by 7 bases, the J end by 3 bases, with 14 bases between. The chain's CDR3 is CASEKGVVYNEQFF. The CDR3 DNA reads as TGTGCCAGCGAAAAGGGAGTGGTCTACAATGAGCAGTTCTTC.

The genes are TRBV10-3 and TRBJ2-1; D possibly corresponds to TRBD1 (5 bases). V lost 10 bases, J lost 8 bases, and 12 bases lay in between. This CDR3 region has 11 residues. From germline, CDR1 is ENHRY and CDR2 SYGVKD. In DNA form, the CDR3 reads TGTGCCACCCAGAAGGGGCATGAGCAGTTCTTC. This gives the protein CATQKGHEQFF.

V and J are TRBV2 and TRBJ2-7; 8 nucleotides agree with TRBD1. V lost 3 bases to trimming and J lost 3 bases; unmatched junction nucleotides: 7. Germline V CDR1 and CDR2: SNHLY, FYNNEI. The CDR3 covers 15 residues. As DNA, the CDR3 is TGTGCCAGCAGTGATGAGGCAGGGGGCCGCTACGAGCAGTACTTC. It yields the protein CASSDEAGGRYEQYF.

The V and J genes are TRBV2 and TRBJ1-4; TRBD1 aligns across 8 bases. The V gene's germline CDR1 is SNHLY and CDR2 FYNNEI. J lost 7 bases, V lost 6 bases, and 10 bases had no gene match. The CDR3 is 15 amino acids. The CDR3 sequence is CASSKSDRASEKLFF. The CDR3 DNA reads TGTGCCAGCAGCAAATCGGACAGGGCGAGTGAAAAACTGTTTTTT.

This clone has just one count. The chain employs TRBV6-5 and TRBJ2-5; weak D call: TRBD2 (7 bases). The CDR3 runs 15 residues. Germline loops: CDR1 MNHEY, CDR2 SVGAGI. V gave up 0 bases and J gave up 6 bases, with 14 bases separating them. CDR3: CASSYSGGGRKTQYF. As DNA, the CDR3 is TGTGCCAGCAGTTACTCGGGAGGGGGTCGGAAGACCCAGTACTTC.